This TCR beta chain was captured by sequencing in a study of CD8+CD57+ T cells in acquired aplastic anemia. The study's findings and limits: The same twenty-nine CD8+ CDR3 sequences occurred in patients and in controls.

A note on this clonotype: Its antigen is unknown.

By flow cytometry, patients selected for sequencing had shown an expansion of CD8+CD57+ cells. According to the study, genomic DNA was the template for TCR beta VDJ and CDR3 profiling. One entry per CDR3 protein, called by TCRdb with MiXCR from the reads. The table includes under 350,000 distinct CDR3 sequences, 45% to 65% detected once. Trimming took 5 bases from V and 3 from J, leaving 11 bases between them. CDR1 is LNHDA, CDR2 SQIVND, per germline (reference sequence). The CDR3 sequence is 14 residues long. The sequencing input was sorted CD4+, CD8+, or CD8+CD57+ T cells (not recorded which) from PBMCs. The chain joins TRBV19 to TRBJ1-5; D is possibly TRBD1 (6 bases). The receptor was isolated from a human donor with aplastic anemia. The CDR3 coding sequence is TGTGCCAGTAGTGACCACAGGGCCAATCAGCCCCAGCATTTT. It codes for CASSDHRANQPQHF.